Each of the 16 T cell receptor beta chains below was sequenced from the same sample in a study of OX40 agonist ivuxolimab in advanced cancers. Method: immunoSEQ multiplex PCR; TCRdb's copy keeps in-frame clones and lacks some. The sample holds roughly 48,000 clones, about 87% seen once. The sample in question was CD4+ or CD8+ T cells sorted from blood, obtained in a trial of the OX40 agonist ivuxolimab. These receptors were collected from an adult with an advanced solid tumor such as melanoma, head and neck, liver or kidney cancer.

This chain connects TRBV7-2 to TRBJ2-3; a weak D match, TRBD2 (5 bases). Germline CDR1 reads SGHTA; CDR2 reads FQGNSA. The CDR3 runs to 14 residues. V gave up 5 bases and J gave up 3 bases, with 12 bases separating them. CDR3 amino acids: CASSRSPGTDTQYF. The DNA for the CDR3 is TGTGCCAGCAGCCGGTCGCCGGGAACAGATACGCAGTATTTT.

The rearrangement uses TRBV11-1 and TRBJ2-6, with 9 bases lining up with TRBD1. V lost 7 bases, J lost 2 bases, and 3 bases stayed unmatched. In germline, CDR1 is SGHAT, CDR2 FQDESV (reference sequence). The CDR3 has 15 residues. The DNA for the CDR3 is TGTGCCAGCAAGGGACAGGGCCCTGGGGCCAACGTCCTGACTTTC. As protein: CASKGQGPGANVLTF.

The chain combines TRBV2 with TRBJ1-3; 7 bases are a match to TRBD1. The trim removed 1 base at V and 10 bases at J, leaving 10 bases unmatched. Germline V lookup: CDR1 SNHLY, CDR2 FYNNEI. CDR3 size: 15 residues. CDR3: CASSEVHDLQGTIYF. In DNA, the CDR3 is TGTGCCAGCAGTGAAGTACACGATCTACAGGGGACCATATATTTT.

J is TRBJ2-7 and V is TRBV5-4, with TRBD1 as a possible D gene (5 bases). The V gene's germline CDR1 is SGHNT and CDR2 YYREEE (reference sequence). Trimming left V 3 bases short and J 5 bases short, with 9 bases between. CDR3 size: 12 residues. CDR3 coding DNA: TGTGCCAGCAGCTGGGGCAAAAACGAGCAGTACTTC. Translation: CASSWGKNEQYF.

CDR3 nucleotide sequence: TGTGCCAGCACCGAACTTCCATGGGGGACCCAGTACTTC. Translating gives CASTELPWGTQYF. The chain links TRBV11-3 to TRBJ2-5; D is ambiguous. The CDR3 sequence is 13 residues long. V was shortened by 7 bases and J by 7 bases, with 16 bases between the two germline ends. Germline CDR1 is SGHNT and CDR2 is YENEEA.

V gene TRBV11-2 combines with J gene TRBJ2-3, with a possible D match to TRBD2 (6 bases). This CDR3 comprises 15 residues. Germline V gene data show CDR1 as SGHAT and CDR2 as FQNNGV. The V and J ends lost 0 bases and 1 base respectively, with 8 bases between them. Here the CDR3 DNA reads TGTGCCAGCAGCTTAGAAAGGAGGGGCACAGATACGCAGTATTTT. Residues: CASSLERRGTDTQYF.

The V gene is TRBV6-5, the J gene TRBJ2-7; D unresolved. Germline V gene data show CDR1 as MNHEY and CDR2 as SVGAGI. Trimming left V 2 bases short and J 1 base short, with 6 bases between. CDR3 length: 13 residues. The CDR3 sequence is CASSYRHSYEQYF. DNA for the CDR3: TGTGCCAGCAGTTACCGCCATTCCTACGAGCAGTACTTC.

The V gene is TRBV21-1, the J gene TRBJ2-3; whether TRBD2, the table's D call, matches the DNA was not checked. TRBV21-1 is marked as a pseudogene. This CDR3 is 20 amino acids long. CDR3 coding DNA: TGTGCCAGCAGCAAACCCCCCGAGCGGGGGGGCCTACAAGTCCCTGATACGCAGTATTTT. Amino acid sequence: CASSKPPERGGLQVPDTQYF.

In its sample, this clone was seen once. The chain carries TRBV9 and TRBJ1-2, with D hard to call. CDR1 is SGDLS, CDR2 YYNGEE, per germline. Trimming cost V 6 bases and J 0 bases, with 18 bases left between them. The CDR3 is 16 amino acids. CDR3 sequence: CASTKGEGNSNYGYTF. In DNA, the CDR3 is TGTGCCAGCACCAAAGGAGAAGGGAACTCTAACTATGGCTACACCTTC.

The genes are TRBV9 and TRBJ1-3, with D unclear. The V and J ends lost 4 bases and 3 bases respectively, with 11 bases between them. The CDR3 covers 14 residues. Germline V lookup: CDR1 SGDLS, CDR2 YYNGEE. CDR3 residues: CASSPRTYGNTIYF. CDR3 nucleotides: TGTGCCAGCAGCCCTCGGACTTATGGAAACACCATATATTTT.

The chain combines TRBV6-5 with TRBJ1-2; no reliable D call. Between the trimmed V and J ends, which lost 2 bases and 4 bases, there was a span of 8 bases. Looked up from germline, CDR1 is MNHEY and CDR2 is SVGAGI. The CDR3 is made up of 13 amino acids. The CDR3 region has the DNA TGTGCCAGCAGTTACAGTCCGGGCTATGGCTACACCTTC. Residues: CASSYSPGYGYTF.

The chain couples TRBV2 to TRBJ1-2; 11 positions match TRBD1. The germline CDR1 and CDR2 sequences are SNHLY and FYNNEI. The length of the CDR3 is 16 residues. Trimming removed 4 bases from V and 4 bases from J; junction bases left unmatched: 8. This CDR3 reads CASSGARTGGIYGYTF. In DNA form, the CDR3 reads TGTGCCAGCAGTGGGGCTCGGACAGGGGGCATCTATGGCTACACCTTC.

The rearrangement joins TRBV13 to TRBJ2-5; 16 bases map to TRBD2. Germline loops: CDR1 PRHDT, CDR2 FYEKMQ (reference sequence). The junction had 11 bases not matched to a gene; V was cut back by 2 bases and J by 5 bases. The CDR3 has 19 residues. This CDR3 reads CASSLIPGTSGGAWETQYF. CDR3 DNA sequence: TGTGCCAGCAGCTTAATTCCCGGGACTAGCGGGGGGGCCTGGGAGACCCAGTACTTC. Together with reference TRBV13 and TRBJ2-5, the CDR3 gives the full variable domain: AAGVIQSPRHLIKEKRETATLKCYPIPRHDTVYWYQQGPGQDPQFLISFYEKMQSDKGSIPDRFSAQQFSDYHSELNMSSLELGDSALYFCASSLIPGTSGGAWETQYFGPGTRLLVL.

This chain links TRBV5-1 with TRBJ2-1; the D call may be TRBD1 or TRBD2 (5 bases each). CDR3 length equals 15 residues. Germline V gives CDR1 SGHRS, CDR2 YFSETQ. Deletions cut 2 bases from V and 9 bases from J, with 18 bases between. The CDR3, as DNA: TGCGCCAGCAGCTTCCCCTTCATCTACGGGACTGAGCAGTTCTTC. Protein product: CASSFPFIYGTEQFF.

The CDR3 region is CASSIVKGNNQPQHF. CDR3 in DNA: TGTGCCAGTAGTATAGTGAAGGGAAACAATCAGCCCCAGCATTTT. The V gene is TRBV19, the J gene TRBJ1-5; D unresolved. Looked up from germline, CDR1 is LNHDA and CDR2 is SQIVND (reference sequence). This CDR3 is built from 15 residues. Trimming pared 1 base from V and 3 bases from J, leaving 10 bases between. Full variable domain (outside the CDR3, taken from reference TRBV19 and TRBJ1-5): DGGITQSPKYLFRKEGQNVTLSCEQNLNHDAMYWYRQDPGQGLRLIYYSQIVNDFQKGDIAEGYSVSREKKESFPLTVTSAQKNPTAFYLCASSIVKGNNQPQHFGDGTRLSIL.

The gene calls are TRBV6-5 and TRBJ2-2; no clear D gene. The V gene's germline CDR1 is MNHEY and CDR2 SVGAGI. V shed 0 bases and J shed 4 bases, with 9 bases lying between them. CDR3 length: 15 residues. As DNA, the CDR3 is TGTGCCAGCAGTTACTCGAGTATGTCCACCGGGGAGCTGTTTTTT. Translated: CASSYSSMSTGELFF.